The T cell receptor (beta chain) under discussion was sequenced for a study of T cells in narcolepsy. The table came from immunoSEQ multiplex PCR; TCRdb's copy has only in-frame clones and leaves some out. The table lists 37,000 or so clones, over 75% of them singletons, with approximately 1.6% in the top ten. Germline V gene lookup returns CDR1 SGDLS and CDR2 YYNGEE. CDR3 length: 13 residues. Trimming cost V 6 bases and J 0 bases, with 9 bases left between them. Input material: CD45RA- memory CD4+ T cells from PBMCs. The chain uses TRBV9 and TRBJ1-1; TRBD1 might be the D (6 bases). This clonotype was sampled from a human donor with narcolepsy. The CDR3, as DNA: TGTGCCAGCACAGGACAGCTGAACACTGAAGCTTTCTTT. This translates into CASTGQLNTEAFF.